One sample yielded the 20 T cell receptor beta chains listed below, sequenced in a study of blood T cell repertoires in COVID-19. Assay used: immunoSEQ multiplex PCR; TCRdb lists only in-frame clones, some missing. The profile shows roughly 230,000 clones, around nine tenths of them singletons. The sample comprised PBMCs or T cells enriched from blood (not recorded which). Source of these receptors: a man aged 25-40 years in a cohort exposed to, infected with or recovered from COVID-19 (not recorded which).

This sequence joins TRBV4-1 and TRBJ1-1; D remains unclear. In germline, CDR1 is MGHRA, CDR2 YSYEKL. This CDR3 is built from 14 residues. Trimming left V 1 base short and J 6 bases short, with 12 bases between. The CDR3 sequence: CASSQVNPAAEAFF. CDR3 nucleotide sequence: TGCGCCAGCAGCCAAGTTAACCCGGCGGCTGAAGCTTTCTTT.

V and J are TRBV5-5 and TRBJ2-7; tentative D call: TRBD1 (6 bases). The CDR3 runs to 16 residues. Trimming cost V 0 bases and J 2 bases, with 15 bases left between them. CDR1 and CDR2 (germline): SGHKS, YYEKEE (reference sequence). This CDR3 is CASSLVGTRLAYEQYF. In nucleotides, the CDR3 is TGTGCCAGCAGCTTGGTGGGGACACGTCTCGCCTACGAGCAGTACTTC. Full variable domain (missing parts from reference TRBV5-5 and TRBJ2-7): DAGVTQSPTHLIKTRGQQVTLRCSPISGHKSVSWYQQVLGQGPQFIFQYYEKEERGRGNFPDRFSARQFPNYSSELNVNALLLGDSALYLCASSLVGTRLAYEQYFGPGTRLTVT.

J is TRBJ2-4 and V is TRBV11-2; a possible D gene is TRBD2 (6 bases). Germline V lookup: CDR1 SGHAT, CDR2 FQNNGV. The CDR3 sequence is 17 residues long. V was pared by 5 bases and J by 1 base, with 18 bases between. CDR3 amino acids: CASSNLGGGSAKNIQYF. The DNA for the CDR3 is TGTGCCAGCAGCAACCTCGGGGGAGGTTCGGCCAAAAACATTCAGTACTTC. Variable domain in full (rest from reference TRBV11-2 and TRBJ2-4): EAGVAQSPRYKIIEKRQSVAFWCNPISGHATLYWYQQILGQGPKLLIQFQNNGVVDDSQLPKDRFSAERLKGVDSTLKIQPAKLEDSAVYLCASSNLGGGSAKNIQYFGAGTRLSVL.

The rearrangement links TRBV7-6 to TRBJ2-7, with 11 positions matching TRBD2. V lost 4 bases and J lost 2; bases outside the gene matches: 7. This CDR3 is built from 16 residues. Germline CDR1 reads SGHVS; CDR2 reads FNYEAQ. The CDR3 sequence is CASSSKLAGEPYEQYF. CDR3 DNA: TGTGCCAGCAGCTCTAAACTAGCGGGAGAACCCTACGAGCAGTACTTC.

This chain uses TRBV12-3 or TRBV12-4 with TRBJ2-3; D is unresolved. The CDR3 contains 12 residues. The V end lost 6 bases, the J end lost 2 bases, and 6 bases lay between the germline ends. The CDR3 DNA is TGTGCCAGCAGGAGAGACACAGATACGCAGTATTTT. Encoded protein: CASRRDTDTQYF.

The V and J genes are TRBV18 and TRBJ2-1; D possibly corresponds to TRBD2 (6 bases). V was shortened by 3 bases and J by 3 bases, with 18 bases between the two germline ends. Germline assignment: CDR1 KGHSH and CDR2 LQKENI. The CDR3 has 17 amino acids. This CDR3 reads CASSPSRVAERYNEQFF. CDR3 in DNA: TGTGCCAGCTCACCCTCGCGGGTAGCGGAGCGCTACAATGAGCAGTTCTTC.

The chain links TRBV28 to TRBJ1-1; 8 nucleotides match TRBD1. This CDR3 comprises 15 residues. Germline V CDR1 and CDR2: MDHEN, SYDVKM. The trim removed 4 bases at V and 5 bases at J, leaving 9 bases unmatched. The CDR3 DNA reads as TGTGCCAGCAGTTCCCTGACAGGGGTAAGGACTGAAGCTTTCTTT. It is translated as CASSSLTGVRTEAFF.

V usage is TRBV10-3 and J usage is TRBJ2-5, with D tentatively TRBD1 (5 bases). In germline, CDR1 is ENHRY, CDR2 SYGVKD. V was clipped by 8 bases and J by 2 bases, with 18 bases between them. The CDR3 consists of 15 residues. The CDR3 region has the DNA TGTGCCATCCCGACAGTAAGAACAAATCAAGAGACCCAGTACTTC. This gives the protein CAIPTVRTNQETQYF.

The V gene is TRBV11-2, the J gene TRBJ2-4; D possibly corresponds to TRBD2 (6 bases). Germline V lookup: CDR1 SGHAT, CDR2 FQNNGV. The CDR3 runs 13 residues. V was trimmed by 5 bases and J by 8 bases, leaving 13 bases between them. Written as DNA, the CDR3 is TGTGCCAGCAGCCGGGACTCTGGGGACATTCAGTACTTC. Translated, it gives CASSRDSGDIQYF.

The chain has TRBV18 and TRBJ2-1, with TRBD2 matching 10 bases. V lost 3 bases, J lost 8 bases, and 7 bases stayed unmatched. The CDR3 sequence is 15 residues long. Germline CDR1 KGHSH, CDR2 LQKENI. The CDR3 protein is CASSPKRTSGYEQFF. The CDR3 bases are TGTGCCAGCTCACCCAAACGGACTAGCGGATATGAGCAGTTCTTC.

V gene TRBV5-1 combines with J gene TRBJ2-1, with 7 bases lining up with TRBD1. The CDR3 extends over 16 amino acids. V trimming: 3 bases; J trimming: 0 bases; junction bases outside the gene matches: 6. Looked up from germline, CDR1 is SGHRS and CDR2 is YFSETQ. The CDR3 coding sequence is TGCGCCAGCAGCTCCGGACAGGTGAGCTCCTACAATGAGCAGTTCTTC. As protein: CASSSGQVSSYNEQFF.

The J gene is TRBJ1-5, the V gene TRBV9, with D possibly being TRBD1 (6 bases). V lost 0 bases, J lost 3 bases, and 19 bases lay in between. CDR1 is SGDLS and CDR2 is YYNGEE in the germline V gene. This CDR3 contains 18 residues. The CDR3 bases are TGTGCCAGCAGCGTAGCTGTAGGGGGACACCTACTCAATCAGCCCCAGCATTTT. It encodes CASSVAVGGHLLNQPQHF.

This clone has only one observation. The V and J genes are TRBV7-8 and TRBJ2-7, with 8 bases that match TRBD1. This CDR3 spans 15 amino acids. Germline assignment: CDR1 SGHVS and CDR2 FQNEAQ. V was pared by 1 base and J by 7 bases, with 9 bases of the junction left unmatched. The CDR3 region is CASSLVSQGALEQYF. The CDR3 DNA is TGTGCCAGCAGCTTAGTTAGCCAGGGGGCGTTGGAGCAGTACTTC.

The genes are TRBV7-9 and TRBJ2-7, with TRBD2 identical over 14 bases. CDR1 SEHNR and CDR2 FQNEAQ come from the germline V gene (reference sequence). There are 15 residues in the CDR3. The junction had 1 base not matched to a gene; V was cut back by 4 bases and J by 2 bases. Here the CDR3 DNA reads TGTGCCAGCAGCTCGGGACTAGCGGGGGCCTACGAGCAGTACTTC. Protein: CASSSGLAGAYEQYF. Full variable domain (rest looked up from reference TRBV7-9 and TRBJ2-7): DTGVSQNPRHKITKRGQNVTFRCDPISEHNRLYWYRQTLGQGPEFLTYFQNEAQLEKSRLLSDRFSAERPKGSFSTLEIQRTEQGDSAMYLCASSSGLAGAYEQYFGPGTRLTVT.

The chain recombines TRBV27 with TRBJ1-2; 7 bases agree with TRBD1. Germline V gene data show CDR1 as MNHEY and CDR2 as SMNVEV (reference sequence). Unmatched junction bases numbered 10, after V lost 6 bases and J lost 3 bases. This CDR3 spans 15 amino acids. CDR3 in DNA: TGTGCCAGCAGACTAGACAGGGAAGCAGACTATGGCTACACCTTC. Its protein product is CASRLDREADYGYTF.

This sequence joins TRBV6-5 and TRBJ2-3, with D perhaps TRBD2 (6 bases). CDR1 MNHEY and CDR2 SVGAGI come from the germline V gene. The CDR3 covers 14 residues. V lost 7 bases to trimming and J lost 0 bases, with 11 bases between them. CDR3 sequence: CASKRGLSTDTQYF. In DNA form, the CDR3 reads TGTGCCAGCAAACGGGGGTTGAGCACAGATACGCAGTATTTT.

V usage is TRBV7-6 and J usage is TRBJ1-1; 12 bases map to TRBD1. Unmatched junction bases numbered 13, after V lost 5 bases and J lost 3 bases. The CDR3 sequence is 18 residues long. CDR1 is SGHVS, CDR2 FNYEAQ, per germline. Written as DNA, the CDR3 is TGTGCCAGCAGCCTAAAGCCGGGACAGGGGGCGCAGGACACTGAAGCTTTCTTT. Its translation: CASSLKPGQGAQDTEAFF.

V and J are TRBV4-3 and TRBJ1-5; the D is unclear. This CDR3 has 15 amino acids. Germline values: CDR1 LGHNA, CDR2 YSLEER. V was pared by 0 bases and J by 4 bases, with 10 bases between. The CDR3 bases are TGCGCCAGCAGCCAAGATGGGTCGGGGAATCAGCCCCAGCATTTT. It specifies CASSQDGSGNQPQHF.

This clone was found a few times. The CDR3 DNA follows: TGTGCCAGCAGCCCGGGACAGGGGAATCCCTATGGCTACACCTTC. Amino acids: CASSPGQGNPYGYTF. The chain is built from TRBV14 and TRBJ1-2; the match to TRBD1 covers 10 bases. The germline V gene encodes CDR1 SGHDN and CDR2 FVKESK. V was pared by 4 bases and J by 4 bases, with 6 bases of the junction left unmatched. The CDR3 has 15 residues.

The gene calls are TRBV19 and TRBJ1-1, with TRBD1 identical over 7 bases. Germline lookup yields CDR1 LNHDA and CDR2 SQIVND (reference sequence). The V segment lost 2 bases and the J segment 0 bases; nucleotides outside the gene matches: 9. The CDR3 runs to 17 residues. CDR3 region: CASSIRPQQGMNTEAFF. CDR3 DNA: TGTGCCAGTAGTATAAGGCCCCAACAGGGGATGAACACTGAAGCTTTCTTT.